Reported below is one T cell receptor beta chain. As yet, its antigen is unknown. This record comes from a study of cytomegalovirus exposure and HLA in healthy donors. Findings and caveats of the study: The CMV antigen specificity of a few CMV-associated chains was confirmed through in vitro analysis.

V dropped 2 bases and J dropped 1; count of bases not matched to a gene: 4. Germline V CDR1 and CDR2: SGHRS, YFSETQ. CDR3 length equals 17 residues. Both 60 Vbeta primers and 13 Jbeta primers went into the PCR. Method: immunoSEQ multiplex PCR; TCRdb's copy keeps in-frame clones and lacks some. This sample carries over 200,000 clones, around 85% of them seen once, and the ten largest clones take 1.3%. The chain uses TRBV5-1 and TRBJ2-3; 13 nucleotides agree with TRBD2. This receptor was obtained from a human donor in good health. Material for sequencing was PBMCs. The CDR3 coding sequence is TGCGCCAGCAGCTTAGGGACTAGCGGGATGGGCACAGATACGCAGTATTTT. This sequence encodes CASSLGTSGMGTDTQYF.